This T cell receptor beta chain stems from a study of GPR56 and killer-like receptors on CD4 memory cells (dated by TCRdb to about 2019). In the study overall: According to the study's proposal, human CD4+ memory T-cell differentiation and cytokine production potential are marked by the progressive acquisition of KLRB1, KLRG1, GPR56 and then KLRF1. The healthy blood donors were described in the study as age-matched to the liver disease patients, whose median age was approximately 68 years. Results the study describes overall, beyond this receptor: Clones dominating late populations 4 and 5 were also found in early populations 1 and 2, and this finding was taken by the authors as evidence for linear differentiation. Clonal frequency was low in the marker-negative population and rose progressively along the proposed pathway, while TCRbeta diversity fell correspondingly. Rather than covering full repertoires, the diversity and similarity analyses were limited to the 100 most expanded clones in each population. Overlap of TCR repertoires was observed especially between the late populations 4 and 5, and partly population 3.

The sequencing machine was an Illumina HiSeq 2500. The recombined TCRbeta locus was amplified by a previously published PCR protocol to build sequencing libraries. For the original study's pipeline: Any read whose average quality score fell below 30 was discarded, and IMSEQ was used to process the reads that remained. Each clonotype was defined by Vbeta gene, Jbeta gene and CDR3 amino acid sequence. The Morisita-Horn index, computed on the top 100 expanded clones, was used to quantify repertoire overlap between populations. Renyi diversity profiles calculated on the top 100 expanded clones were used to evaluate clonal diversity. The reads went through TCRdb reprocessing, and each CDR3 protein sequence gets one entry with no DNA. These V and J calls derive from TCRdb rather than the authors' analysis. This sample's table carries about 2,400 distinct CDR3 sequences. The ten most abundant clones make up about 3.8% of the sample.

Going by frequency alone, this clonotype is medium-sized (0.01 to 0.1%); a count is unavailable. Its antigen is still unknown. Prior to TCRbeta sequencing, five KLR/GPR56-defined CD4+ populations were enriched by fluorescence-activated cell sorting. To test whether memory differentiation follows a linear pathway, the researchers sequenced TCRbeta repertoires from five CD4+ T-cell subsets, each defined by expression of KLRB1, KLRG1, GPR56 and KLRF1. TCR-sequenced cells came from peripheral blood of healthy control individuals, reported as five donors in the TCRbeta analysis figure. Heparinized peripheral blood was collected, and every sample was processed within one hour of retrieval. Blood was diluted 1:2 in PBS, and peripheral blood mononuclear cells were then isolated from the diluted blood at room temperature by Biocoll density gradient centrifugation. CD4+ T cells were enriched from freshly isolated PBMCs by magnetic sorting with anti-CD4 MicroBeads before flow sorting. A BD FACSAria II was used to sort CD4+ T cells enriched from PBMCs of healthy donors according to marker expression. For surface staining, the researchers used Miltenyi Biotec antibodies: anti-KLRB1 clone 191B8, anti-KLRF1 clone 4A4.D10 and anti-KLRG1 clone REA261.

CDR1 and CDR2, looked up from the germline V gene (reference sequence), are LNHDA and SQIVND. Reading from cysteine to phenylalanine, the CDR3 counts 13 amino acids. Nucleotide data are not available. Recombination connected TRBV19 to TRBJ1-2; the D call of TRBD1 rests on TCRdb alone, since no DNA is present to check it. Material for sequencing was memory CD4+ T cells from blood. The receptor was isolated from a human donor in good health. CDR3 sequence: CASSDTGAYGYTF.